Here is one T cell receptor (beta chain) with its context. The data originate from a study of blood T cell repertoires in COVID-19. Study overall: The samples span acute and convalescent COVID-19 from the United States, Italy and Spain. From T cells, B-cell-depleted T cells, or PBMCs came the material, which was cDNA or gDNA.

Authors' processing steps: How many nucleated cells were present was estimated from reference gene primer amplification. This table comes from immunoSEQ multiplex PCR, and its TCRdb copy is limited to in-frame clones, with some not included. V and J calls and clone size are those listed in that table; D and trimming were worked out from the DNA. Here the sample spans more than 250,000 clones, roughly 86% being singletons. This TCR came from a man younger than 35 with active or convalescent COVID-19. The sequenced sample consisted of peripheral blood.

DNA of the CDR3: TGTGCCAGCAGCTTTACCCCGACAGGGAGGTACACAGATACGCAGTATTTT. Translation gives CASSFTPTGRYTDTQYF. The genes are TRBV7-3 and TRBJ2-3, with D perhaps matching TRBD1 (7 bases). The V gene's germline CDR1 is SGHTA and CDR2 FQGTGA. The length of the CDR3 is 17 residues. Trimming cost V 3 bases and J 2 bases, with 18 bases left between them.